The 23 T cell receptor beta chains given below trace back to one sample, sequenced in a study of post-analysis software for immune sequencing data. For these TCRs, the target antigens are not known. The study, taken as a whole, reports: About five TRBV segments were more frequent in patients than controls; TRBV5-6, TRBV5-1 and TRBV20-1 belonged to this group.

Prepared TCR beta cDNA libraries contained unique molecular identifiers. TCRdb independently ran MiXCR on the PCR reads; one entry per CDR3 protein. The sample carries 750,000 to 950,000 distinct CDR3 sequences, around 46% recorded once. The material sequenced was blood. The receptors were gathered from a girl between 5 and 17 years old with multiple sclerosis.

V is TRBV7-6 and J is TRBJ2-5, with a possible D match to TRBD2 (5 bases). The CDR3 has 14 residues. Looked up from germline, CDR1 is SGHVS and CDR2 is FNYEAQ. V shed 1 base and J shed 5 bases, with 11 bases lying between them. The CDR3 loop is CASSLELVMETQYF. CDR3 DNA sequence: TGTGCCAGCAGCTTAGAACTAGTAATGGAGACCCAGTACTTC.

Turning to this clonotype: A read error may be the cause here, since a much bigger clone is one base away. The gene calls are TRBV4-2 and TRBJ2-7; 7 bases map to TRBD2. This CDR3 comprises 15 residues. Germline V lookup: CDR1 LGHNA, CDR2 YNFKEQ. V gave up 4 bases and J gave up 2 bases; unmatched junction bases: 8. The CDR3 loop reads CASSRTSESTYEQYF. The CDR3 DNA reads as TGTGCCAGCAGCCGAACTAGCGAGAGCACCTACGAGCAGTACTTC.

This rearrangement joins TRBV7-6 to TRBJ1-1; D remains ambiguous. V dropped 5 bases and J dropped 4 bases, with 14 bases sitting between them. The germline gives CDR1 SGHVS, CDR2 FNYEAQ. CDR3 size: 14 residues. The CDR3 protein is CASSPGVEGTEAFF. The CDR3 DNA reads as TGTGCCAGCAGCCCCGGGGTGGAGGGCACTGAAGCTTTCTTT. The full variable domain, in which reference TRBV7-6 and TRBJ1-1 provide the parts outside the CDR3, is GAGVSQSPRYKVTKRGQDVALRCDPISGHVSLYWYRQALGQGPEFLTYFNYEAQQDKSGLPNDRFSAERPEGSISTLTIQRTEQRDSAMYRCASSPGVEGTEAFFGQGTRLTVV.

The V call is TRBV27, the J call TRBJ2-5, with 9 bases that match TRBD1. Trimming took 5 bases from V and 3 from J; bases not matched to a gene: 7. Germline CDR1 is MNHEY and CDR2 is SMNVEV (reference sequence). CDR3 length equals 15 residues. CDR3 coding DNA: TGTGCCAGCAGTCAAAGCTGGACAGGGGAAGAGACCCAGTACTTC. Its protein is CASSQSWTGEETQYF.

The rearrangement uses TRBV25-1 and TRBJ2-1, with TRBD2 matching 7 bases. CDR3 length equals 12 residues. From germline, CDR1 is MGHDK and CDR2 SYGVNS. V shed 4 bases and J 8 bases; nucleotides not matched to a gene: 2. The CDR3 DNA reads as TGTGCCAGCAGTGTAGCGGGCTATGAGCAGTTCTTC. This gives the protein CASSVAGYEQFF.

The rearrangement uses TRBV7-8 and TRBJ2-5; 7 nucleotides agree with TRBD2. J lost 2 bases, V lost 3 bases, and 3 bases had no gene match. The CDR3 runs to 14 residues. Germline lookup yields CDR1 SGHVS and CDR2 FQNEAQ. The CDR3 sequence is CASSFPSGQETQYF. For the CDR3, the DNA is TGTGCCAGCAGCTTTCCTAGCGGACAAGAGACCCAGTACTTC.

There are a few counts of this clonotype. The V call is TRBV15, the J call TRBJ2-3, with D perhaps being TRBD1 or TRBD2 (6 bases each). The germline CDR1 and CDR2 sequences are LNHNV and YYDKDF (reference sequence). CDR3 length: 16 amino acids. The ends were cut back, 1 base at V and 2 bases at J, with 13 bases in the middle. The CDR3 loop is CATSRVTAGHTDTQYF. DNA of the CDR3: TGTGCCACCAGCAGAGTCACCGCGGGACACACAGATACGCAGTATTTT.

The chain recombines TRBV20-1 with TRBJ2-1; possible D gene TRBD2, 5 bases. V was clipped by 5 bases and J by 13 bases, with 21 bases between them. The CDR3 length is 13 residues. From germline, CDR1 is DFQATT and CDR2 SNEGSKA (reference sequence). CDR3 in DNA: TGCAGTGCTCCAAGGCCGGAGGAGACGACCCAGTTCTTC. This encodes CSAPRPEETTQFF.

The DNA for the CDR3 is TGTGCCAGCGCCGGGGAGAGCACAGATACGCAGTATTTT. Amino acids: CASAGESTDTQYF. The genes are TRBV7-9 and TRBJ2-3; D might be TRBD2 (5 bases). V was pared by 8 bases and J by 0 bases, with 9 bases between. This CDR3 is built from 13 residues. The V gene's germline CDR1 is SEHNR and CDR2 FQNEAQ (reference sequence).

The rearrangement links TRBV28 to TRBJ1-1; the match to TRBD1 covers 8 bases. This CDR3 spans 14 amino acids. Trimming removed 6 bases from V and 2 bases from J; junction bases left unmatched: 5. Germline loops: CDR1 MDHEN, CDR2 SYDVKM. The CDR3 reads CASSQPGGNTEAFF. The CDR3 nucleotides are TGTGCCAGCAGCCAACCAGGGGGCAACACTGAAGCTTTCTTT.

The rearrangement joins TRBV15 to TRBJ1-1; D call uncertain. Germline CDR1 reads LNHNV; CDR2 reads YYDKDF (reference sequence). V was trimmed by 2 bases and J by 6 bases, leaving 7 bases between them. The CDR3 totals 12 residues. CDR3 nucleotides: TGTGCCACCAGCAGATATCGGGCTGAAGCTTTCTTT. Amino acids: CATSRYRAEAFF.

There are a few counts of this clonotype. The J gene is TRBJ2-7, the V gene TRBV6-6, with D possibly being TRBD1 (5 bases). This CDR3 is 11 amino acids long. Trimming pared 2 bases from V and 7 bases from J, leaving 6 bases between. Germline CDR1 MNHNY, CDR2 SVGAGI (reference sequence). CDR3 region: CASSYGAEQYF. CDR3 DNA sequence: TGTGCCAGCAGTTACGGGGCGGAGCAGTACTTC.

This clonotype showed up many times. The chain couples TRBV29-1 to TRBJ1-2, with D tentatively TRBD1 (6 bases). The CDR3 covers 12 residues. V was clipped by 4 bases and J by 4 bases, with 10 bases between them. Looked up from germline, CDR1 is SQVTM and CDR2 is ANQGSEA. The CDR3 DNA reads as TGCAGCGTTGGCGGGGGCGGCTATGGCTACACCTTC. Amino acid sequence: CSVGGGGYGYTF. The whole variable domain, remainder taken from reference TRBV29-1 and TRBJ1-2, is SAVISQKPSRDICQRGTSLTIQCQVDSQVTMMFWYRQQPGQSLTLIATANQGSEATYESGFVIDKFPISRPNLTFSTLTVSNMSPEDSSIYLCSVGGGGYGYTFGSGTRLTVV.

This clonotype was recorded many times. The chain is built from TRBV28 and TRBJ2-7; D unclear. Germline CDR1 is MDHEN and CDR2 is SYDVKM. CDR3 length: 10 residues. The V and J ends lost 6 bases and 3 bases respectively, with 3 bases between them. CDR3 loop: CASSRYEQYF. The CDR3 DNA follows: TGTGCCAGCAGCCGCTACGAGCAGTACTTC.

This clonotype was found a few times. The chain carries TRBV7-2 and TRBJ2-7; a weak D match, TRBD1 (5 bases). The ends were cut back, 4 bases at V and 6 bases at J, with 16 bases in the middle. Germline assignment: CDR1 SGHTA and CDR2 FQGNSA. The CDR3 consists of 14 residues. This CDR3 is CASSSPPLRGEQYF. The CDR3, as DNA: TGTGCCAGCAGCTCCCCTCCGCTTAGGGGCGAGCAGTACTTC.

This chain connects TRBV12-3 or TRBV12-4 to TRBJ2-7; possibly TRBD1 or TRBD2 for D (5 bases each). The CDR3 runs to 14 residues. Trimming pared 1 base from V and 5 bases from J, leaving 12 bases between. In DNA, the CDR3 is TGTGCCAGCAGTTTAGGGGGGAGTGACGACGAGCAGTACTTC. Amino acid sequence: CASSLGGSDDEQYF.

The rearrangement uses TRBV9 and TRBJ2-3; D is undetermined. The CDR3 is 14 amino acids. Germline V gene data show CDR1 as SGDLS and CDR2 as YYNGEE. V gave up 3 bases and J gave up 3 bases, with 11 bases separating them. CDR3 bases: TGTGCCAGCAGCGGAGGTCCGCTAACAGATACGCAGTATTTT. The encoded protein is CASSGGPLTDTQYF.

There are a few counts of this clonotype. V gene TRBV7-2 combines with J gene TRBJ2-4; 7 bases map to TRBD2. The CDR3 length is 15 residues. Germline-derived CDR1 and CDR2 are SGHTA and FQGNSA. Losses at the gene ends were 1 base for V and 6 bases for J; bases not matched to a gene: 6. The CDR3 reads CASSLDPRGGNIQYF. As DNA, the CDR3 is TGTGCCAGCAGCTTAGACCCCCGCGGGGGAAACATTCAGTACTTC.

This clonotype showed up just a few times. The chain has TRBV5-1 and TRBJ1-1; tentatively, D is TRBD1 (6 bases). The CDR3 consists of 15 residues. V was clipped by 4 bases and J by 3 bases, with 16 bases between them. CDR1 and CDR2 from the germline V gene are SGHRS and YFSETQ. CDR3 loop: CASSPWGAADTEAFF. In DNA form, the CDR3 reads TGCGCCAGCAGCCCCTGGGGGGCTGCGGACACTGAAGCTTTCTTT.

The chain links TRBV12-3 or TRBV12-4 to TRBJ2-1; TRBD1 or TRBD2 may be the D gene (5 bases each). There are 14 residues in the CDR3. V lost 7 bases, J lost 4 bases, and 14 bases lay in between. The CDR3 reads CASIPRDAYNEQFF. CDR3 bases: TGTGCCAGCATTCCCCGGGACGCTTACAATGAGCAGTTCTTC.

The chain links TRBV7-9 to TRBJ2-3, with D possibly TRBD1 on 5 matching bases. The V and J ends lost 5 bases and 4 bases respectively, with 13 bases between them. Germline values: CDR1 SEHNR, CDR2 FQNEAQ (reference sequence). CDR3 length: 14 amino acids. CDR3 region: CASSPRGLADTQYF. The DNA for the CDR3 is TGTGCCAGCAGCCCTAGGGGCCTCGCAGATACGCAGTATTTT.

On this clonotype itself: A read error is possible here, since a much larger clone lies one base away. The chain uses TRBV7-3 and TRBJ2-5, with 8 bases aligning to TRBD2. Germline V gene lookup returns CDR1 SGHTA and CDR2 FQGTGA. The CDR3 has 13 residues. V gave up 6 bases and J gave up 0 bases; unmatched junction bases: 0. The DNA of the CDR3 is TGTGCCAGCAGTAGCGGGAACCAAGAGACCCAGTACTTC. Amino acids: CASSSGNQETQYF.

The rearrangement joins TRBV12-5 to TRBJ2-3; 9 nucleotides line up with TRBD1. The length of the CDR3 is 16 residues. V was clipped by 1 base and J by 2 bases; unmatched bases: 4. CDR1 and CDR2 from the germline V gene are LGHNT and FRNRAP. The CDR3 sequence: CASGLGTGVDTDTQYF. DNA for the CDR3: TGTGCTAGTGGTTTGGGGACAGGGGTCGACACAGATACGCAGTATTTT.